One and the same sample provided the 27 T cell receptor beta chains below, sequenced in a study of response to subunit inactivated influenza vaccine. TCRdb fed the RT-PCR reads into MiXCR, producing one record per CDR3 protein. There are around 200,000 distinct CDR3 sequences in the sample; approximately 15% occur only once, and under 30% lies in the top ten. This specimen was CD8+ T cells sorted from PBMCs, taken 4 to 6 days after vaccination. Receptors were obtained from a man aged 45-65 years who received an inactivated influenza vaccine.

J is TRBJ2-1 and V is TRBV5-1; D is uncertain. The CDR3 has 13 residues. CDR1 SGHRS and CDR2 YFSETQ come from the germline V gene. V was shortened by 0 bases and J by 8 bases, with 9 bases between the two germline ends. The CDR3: CASSLGQNHEQFF. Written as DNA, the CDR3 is TGCGCCAGCAGCTTGGGTCAGAACCATGAGCAGTTCTTC. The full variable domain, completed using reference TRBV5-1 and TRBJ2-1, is KAGVTQTPRYLIKTRGQQVTLSCSPISGHRSVSWYQQTPGQGLQFLFEYFSETQRNKGNFPGRFSGRQFSNSRSEMNVSTLELGDSALYLCASSLGQNHEQFFGPGTRLTVL.

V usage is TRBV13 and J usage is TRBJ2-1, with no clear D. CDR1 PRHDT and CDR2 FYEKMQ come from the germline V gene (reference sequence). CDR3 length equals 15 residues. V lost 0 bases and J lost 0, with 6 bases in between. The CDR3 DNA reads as TGTGCCAGCAGCTTAGGGGCTAGCTCCTACAATGAGCAGTTCTTC. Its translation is CASSLGASSYNEQFF.

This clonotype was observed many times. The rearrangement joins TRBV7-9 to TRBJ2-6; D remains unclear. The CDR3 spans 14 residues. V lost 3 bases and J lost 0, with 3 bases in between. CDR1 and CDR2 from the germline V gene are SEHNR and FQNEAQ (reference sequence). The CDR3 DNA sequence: TGTGCCAGCAGCTTGGTCTCTGGGGCCAACGTCCTGACTTTC. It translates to CASSLVSGANVLTF.

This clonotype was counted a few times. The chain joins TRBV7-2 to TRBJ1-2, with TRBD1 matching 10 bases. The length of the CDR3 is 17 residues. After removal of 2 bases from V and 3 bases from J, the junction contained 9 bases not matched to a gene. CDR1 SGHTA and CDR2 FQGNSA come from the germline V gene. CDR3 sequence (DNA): TGTGCCAGCAGCTTAAGGGACAGGGGTCCCTGGGACTATGGCTACACCTTC. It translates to CASSLRDRGPWDYGYTF.

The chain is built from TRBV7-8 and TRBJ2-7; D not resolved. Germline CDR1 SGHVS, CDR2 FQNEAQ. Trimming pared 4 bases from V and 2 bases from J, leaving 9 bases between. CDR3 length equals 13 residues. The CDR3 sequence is CASSSTLTYEQYF. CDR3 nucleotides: TGTGCCAGCAGCTCTACCCTTACCTACGAGCAGTACTTC.

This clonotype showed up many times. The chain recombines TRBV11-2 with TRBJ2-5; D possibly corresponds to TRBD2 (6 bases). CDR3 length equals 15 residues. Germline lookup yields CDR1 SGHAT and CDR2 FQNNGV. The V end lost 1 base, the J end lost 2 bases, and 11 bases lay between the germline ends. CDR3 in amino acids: CASSLGRGPQETQYF. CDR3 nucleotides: TGTGCCAGCAGCTTAGGGCGGGGACCACAAGAGACCCAGTACTTC.

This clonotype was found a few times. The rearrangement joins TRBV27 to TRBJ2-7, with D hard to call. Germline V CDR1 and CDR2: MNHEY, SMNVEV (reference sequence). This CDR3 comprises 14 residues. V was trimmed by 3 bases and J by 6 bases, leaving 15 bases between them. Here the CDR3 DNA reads TGTGCCAGCAGTTTTGGGTCAGGATCGGGCGAGCAGTACTTC. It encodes CASSFGSGSGEQYF.

This CDR3 reads CSARDSEYEQYF. Written as DNA, the CDR3 is TGCAGTGCTAGAGATTCTGAGTACGAGCAGTACTTC. V and J are TRBV20-1 and TRBJ2-7; D gene uncertain. Trimming took off 0 bases at V and 4 bases at J, with 7 bases between the two ends. CDR1 and CDR2 (germline): DFQATT, SNEGSKA (reference sequence). CDR3 length equals 12 residues.

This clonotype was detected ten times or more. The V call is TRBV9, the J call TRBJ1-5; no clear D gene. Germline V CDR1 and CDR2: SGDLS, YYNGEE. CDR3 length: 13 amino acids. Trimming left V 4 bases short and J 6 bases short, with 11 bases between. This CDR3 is CASSPAYGQPQHF. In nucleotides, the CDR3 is TGTGCCAGCAGCCCCGCCTACGGTCAGCCCCAGCATTTT.

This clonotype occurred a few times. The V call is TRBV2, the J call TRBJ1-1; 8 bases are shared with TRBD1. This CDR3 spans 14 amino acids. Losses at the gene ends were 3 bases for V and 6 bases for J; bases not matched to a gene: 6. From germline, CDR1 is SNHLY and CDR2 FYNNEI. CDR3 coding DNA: TGTGCCAGCAGTGAGAATGGACAGGGCTCTGAAGCTTTCTTT. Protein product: CASSENGQGSEAFF.

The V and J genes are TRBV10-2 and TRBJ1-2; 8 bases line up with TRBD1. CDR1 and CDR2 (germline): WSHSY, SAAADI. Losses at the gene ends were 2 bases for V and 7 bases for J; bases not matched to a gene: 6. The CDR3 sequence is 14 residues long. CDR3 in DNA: TGCGCCAGCAGTGAGGCAGGGGGCTACTCTGGCTACACCTTC. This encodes CASSEAGGYSGYTF.

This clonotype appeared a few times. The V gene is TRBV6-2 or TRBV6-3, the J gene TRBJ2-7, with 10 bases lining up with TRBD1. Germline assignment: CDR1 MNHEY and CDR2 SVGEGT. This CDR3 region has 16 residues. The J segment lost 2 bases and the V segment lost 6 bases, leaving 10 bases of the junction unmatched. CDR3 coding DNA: TGTGCCAGCAGCCTACGGGACAGGGGAACTACCTACGAGCAGTACTTC. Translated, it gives CASSLRDRGTTYEQYF.

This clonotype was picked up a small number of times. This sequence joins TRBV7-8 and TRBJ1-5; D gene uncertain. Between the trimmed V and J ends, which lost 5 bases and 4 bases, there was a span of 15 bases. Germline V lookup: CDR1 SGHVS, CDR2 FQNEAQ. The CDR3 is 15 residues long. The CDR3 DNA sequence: TGTGCCAGCAGCGGTGAGGGATTCTCAAATCAGCCCCAGCATTTT. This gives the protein CASSGEGFSNQPQHF.

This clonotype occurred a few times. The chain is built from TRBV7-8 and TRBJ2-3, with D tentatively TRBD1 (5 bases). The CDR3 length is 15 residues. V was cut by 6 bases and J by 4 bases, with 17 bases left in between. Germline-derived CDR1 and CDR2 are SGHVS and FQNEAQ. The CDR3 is CASRFRETRADTQYF. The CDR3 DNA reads TGTGCCAGCAGATTTAGAGAGACCAGGGCAGATACGCAGTATTTT. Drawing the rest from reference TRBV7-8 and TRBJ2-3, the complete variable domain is GAGVSQSPRYKVAKRGQDVALRCDPISGHVSLFWYQQALGQGPEFLTYFQNEAQLDKSGLPSDRFFAERPEGSVSTLKIQRTQQEDSAVYLCASRFRETRADTQYFGPGTRLTVL.

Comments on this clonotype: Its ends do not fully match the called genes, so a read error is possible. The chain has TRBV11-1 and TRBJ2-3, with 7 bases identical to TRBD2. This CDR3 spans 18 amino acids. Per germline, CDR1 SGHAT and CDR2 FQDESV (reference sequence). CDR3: CASSRPPLLASSTDSQYF. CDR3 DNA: TGTGCCAGCAGCAGACCCCCCTTACTAGCGAGCTCCACAGATTCGCAGTATTTT.

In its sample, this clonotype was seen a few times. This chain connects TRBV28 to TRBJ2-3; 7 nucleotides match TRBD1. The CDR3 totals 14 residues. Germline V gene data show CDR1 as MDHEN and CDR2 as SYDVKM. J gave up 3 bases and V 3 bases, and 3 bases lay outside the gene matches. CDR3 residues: CASSFARGTDTQYF. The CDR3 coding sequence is TGTGCCAGCAGTTTTGCCAGGGGGACAGATACGCAGTATTTT.

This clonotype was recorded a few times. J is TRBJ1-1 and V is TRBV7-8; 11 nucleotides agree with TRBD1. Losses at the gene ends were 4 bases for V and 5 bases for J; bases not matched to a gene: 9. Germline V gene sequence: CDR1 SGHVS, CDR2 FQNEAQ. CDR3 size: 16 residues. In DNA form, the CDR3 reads TGTGCCAGCAGCTCGCGGACAGGGGGCGTTGGAACTGAAGCTTTCTTT. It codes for CASSSRTGGVGTEAFF.

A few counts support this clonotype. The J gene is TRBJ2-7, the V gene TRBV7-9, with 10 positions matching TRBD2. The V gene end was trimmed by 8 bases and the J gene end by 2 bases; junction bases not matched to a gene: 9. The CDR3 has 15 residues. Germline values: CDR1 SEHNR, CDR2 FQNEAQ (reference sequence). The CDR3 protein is CASSSAGTSAYEQYF. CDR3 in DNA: TGTGCCAGCTCGAGTGCCGGGACTAGCGCCTACGAGCAGTACTTC.

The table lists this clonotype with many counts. The CDR3 bases are TGTGCCAGCACCCAAGATTGGGGGGCGACTGAAGCTTTCTTT. It specifies CASTQDWGATEAFF. The chain carries TRBV6-1 and TRBJ1-1; D possibly corresponds to TRBD1 (6 bases). V lost 7 bases and J 5 bases, leaving 17 bases between the germline ends. The CDR3 has 14 residues. CDR1 MNHNS and CDR2 SASEGT come from the germline V gene.

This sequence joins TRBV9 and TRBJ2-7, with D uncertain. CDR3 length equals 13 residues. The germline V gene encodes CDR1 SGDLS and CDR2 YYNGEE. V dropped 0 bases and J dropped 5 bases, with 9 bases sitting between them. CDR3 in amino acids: CASSVDPGHEQYF. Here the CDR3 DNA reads TGTGCCAGCAGCGTAGACCCAGGTCACGAGCAGTACTTC.

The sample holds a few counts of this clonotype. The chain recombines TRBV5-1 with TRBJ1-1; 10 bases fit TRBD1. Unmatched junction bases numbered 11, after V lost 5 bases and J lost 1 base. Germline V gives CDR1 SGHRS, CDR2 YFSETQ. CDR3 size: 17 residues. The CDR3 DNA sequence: TGCGCCAGCAGTCCCCCTGGACAGGGGGACCCGAACACTGAAGCTTTCTTT. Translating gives CASSPPGQGDPNTEAFF.

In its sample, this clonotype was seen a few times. The CDR3 region has the DNA TGTGCCAGCAGCCAAGGAGCCTTGATAGCGGGACCGGGGTTTCCTACGCAGTATTTT. Its protein product is CASSQGALIAGPGFPTQYF. V gene TRBV4-2 combines with J gene TRBJ2-3; TRBD2 agrees at 8 bases. Trimming took 1 base from V and 8 from J; bases not matched to a gene: 20. The germline V gene encodes CDR1 LGHNA and CDR2 YNFKEQ. This CDR3 has 19 amino acids.

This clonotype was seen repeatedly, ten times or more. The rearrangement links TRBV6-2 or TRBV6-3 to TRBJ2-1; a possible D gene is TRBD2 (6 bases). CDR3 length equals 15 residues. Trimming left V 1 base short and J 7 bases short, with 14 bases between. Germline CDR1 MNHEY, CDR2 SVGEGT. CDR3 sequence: CASSYLAEGENEQFF. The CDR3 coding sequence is TGTGCCAGCAGTTACTTAGCGGAGGGCGAGAATGAGCAGTTCTTC.

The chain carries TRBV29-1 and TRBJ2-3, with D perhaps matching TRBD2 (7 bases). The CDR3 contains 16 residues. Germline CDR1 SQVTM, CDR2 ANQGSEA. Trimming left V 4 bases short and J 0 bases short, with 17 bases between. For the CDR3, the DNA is TGCAGCGTTGCCTCGTGGGGGGGGCCTAGCACAGATACGCAGTATTTT. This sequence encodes CSVASWGGPSTDTQYF.

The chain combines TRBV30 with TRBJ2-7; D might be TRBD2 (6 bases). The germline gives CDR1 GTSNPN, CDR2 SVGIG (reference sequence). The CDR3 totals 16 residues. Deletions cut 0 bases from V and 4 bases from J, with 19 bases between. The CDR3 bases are TGTGCCTGGAGTGTGGGTTTTGGTGGCGGGGCATACGAGCAGTACTTC. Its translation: CAWSVGFGGGAYEQYF.

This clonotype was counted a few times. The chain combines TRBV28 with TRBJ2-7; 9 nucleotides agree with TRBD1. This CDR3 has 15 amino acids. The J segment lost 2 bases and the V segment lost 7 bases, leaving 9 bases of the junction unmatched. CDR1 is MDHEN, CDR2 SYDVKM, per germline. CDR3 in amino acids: CASTSLGQGTYEQYF. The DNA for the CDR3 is TGTGCCAGCACCTCCCTGGGACAGGGAACCTACGAGCAGTACTTC.

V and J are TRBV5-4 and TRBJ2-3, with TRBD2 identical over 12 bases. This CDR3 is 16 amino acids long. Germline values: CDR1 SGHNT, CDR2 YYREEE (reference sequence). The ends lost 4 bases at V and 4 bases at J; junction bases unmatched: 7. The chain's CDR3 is CASSPTSGRVADTQYF. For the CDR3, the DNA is TGTGCCAGCAGCCCGACTAGCGGGAGAGTCGCAGATACGCAGTATTTT.